This T cell receptor beta chain was profiled in a study of blood T cells in healthy people across ages. This clonotype was seen a handful of times. The individuals who served as donors were healthy Caucasians living in Russia, aged roughly 6 to 100. Each donor gave roughly 9.1 milliliters of peripheral blood. The CDR3 runs 17 residues. Germline V lookup: CDR1 WNHNN, CDR2 SYGVQD (reference sequence). Trimming took off 3 bases at V and 0 bases at J, with 14 bases between the two ends. Together with a sample-barcoded 5' primer, a J-beta primer mix was included in a second PCR lasting about 7 to 11 cycles. From the 5' RACE reads, TCRdb called clonotypes with MiXCR, one entry per CDR3 protein. Of 1.5 million to 2 million distinct CDR3 sequences in the sample, 49% were seen once.

Sample: blood. The receptor's source is a middle-aged woman in good health. The J gene is TRBJ2-2, the V gene TRBV10-1; D may match TRBD1 or TRBD2 (6 bases each). The DNA for the CDR3 is TGCGCCAGCAGTGATTTTTCGGGGGCCTCGAACACCGGGGAGCTGTTTTTT. This encodes CASSDFSGASNTGELFF.